This passage covers 18 T cell receptor beta chains from one sample sequenced in a study of blood T cells in healthy people across ages. The use of a sample-barcoded 5' primer and a J-beta primer mix characterized a second PCR of roughly 6 to 11 cycles. TCRdb reprocessed the 5' RACE reads via MiXCR and lists one record per CDR3 protein. The profile shows roughly 680,000 distinct CDR3 sequences, about half of them singletons. Sequencing was performed on blood. The receptors derive from a woman aged 60-70 years in good health.

This clonotype was counted ten times or more. The rearrangement links TRBV29-1 to TRBJ1-4, with D unclear. This CDR3 region has 12 residues. Germline V gives CDR1 SQVTM, CDR2 ANQGSEA. V dropped 4 bases and J dropped 8 bases, with 11 bases sitting between them. This CDR3 reads CSVAHGREKLFF. The DNA of the CDR3 is TGCAGCGTTGCTCACGGACGGGAAAAACTGTTTTTT.

This clonotype was found many times. The genes are TRBV29-1 and TRBJ2-1, with D maybe TRBD2 (5 bases). The CDR3 consists of 11 residues. V gave up 8 bases and J gave up 10 bases, with 15 bases separating them. Per the germline V gene, CDR1 is SQVTM and CDR2 is ANQGSEA. CDR3 sequence: CSSWTVTEQFF. CDR3 in DNA: TGCAGCTCGTGGACTGTCACCGAGCAGTTCTTC.

Ten or more counts support this clonotype. The V and J genes are TRBV15 and TRBJ1-4; D is unresolved. Per the germline V gene, CDR1 is LNHNV and CDR2 is YYDKDF (reference sequence). V was cut by 0 bases and J by 7 bases, with 12 bases left in between. This CDR3 has 15 residues. The CDR3 reads CATSRDRTVGEKLFF. DNA for the CDR3: TGTGCCACCAGCAGAGATCGCACAGTTGGTGAAAAACTGTTTTTT. The full variable domain, rest sourced from reference TRBV15 and TRBJ1-4, is DAMVIQNPRYQVTQFGKPVTLSCSQTLNHNVMYWYQQKSSQAPKLLFHYYDKDFNNEADTPDNFQSRRPNTSFCFLDIRSPGLGDTAMYLCATSRDRTVGEKLFFGSGTQLSVL.

This clonotype was recorded many times. The V gene is TRBV6-2 or TRBV6-3, the J gene TRBJ2-7; D perhaps matches TRBD2 (5 bases). Germline CDR1 is MNHEY and CDR2 is SVGEGT. This CDR3 contains 17 residues. V was shortened by 0 bases and J by 0 bases, with 15 bases between the two germline ends. CDR3 sequence: CASSYSRFEGDSYEQYF. CDR3 bases: TGTGCCAGCAGTTACTCGAGATTCGAGGGAGACTCCTACGAGCAGTACTTC.

The J gene is TRBJ2-5, the V gene TRBV6-2 or TRBV6-3; the D call may be TRBD1 or TRBD2 (5 bases each). In germline, CDR1 is MNHEY, CDR2 SVGEGT. Trimming cost V 5 bases and J 5 bases, with 15 bases left between them. The CDR3 is made up of 14 amino acids. For the CDR3, the DNA is TGTGCCAGCAGTCTCAGAGGGTCAGGGGAGACCCAGTACTTC. It encodes CASSLRGSGETQYF.

DNA of the CDR3: TGTGCCAGCAGTGACGGGGAAAGGGGGGAGCAGTACTTC. Translated, it gives CASSDGERGEQYF. The chain links TRBV25-1 to TRBJ2-7; maybe TRBD1 (6 bases). The CDR3 extends over 13 amino acids. With 3 bases removed from V and 7 bases from J, the gap between germline ends came to 13 bases. CDR1 and CDR2 (germline): MGHDK, SYGVNS.

This clonotype came up a few times. The rearrangement joins TRBV20-1 to TRBJ1-5; no clear D. Trimming pared 0 bases from V and 4 bases from J, leaving 7 bases between. The CDR3 runs to 13 residues. Germline lookup yields CDR1 DFQATT and CDR2 SNEGSKA (reference sequence). The CDR3 region is CSAREVVNQPQHF. For the CDR3, the DNA is TGCAGTGCTAGAGAGGTGGTGAATCAGCCCCAGCATTTT.

A few counts support this clonotype. The V gene is TRBV7-2, the J gene TRBJ2-3, with D possibly matching TRBD1 (5 bases). CDR1 SGHTA and CDR2 FQGNSA come from the germline V gene. CDR3 length equals 14 residues. V was trimmed by 4 bases and J by 6 bases, leaving 14 bases between them. In DNA, the CDR3 is TGTGCCAGCAGCTCCCCCAGGGTAGAGGATACGCAGTATTTT. This encodes CASSSPRVEDTQYF.

This clonotype was found a few times. The V and J genes are TRBV20-1 and TRBJ2-2; D possibly corresponds to TRBD2 (6 bases). Deletions cut 3 bases from V and 3 bases from J, with 11 bases between. The germline gives CDR1 DFQATT, CDR2 SNEGSKA (reference sequence). The CDR3 covers 14 residues. The CDR3 spells CSARAGSYTGELFF. The CDR3 nucleotides are TGCAGTGCTAGGGCCGGGAGTTACACCGGGGAGCTGTTTTTT.

The gene calls are TRBV28 and TRBJ2-1; D might be TRBD2 (5 bases). Germline V CDR1 and CDR2: MDHEN, SYDVKM. V lost 1 base to trimming and J lost 7 bases, with 11 bases between them. The CDR3 sequence is 14 residues long. CDR3 amino acids: CASSLFRGGNEQFF. The CDR3 bases are TGTGCCAGCAGTTTATTCCGGGGTGGGAATGAGCAGTTCTTC.

The rearrangement joins TRBV7-3 to TRBJ2-5; possibly TRBD1 for D (5 bases). The germline V gene has CDR1 SGHTA and CDR2 FQGTGA. V was clipped by 3 bases and J by 5 bases, with 13 bases between them. This CDR3 is built from 14 residues. The CDR3 coding sequence is TGTGCCAGCAGCTTCGCAGGGATCGGGGAGACCCAGTACTTC. As protein: CASSFAGIGETQYF. The full variable domain, rest sourced from reference TRBV7-3 and TRBJ2-5, is GAGVSQTPSNKVTEKGKYVELRCDPISGHTALYWYRQSLGQGPEFLIYFQGTGAADDSGLPNDRFFAVRPEGSVSTLKIQRTERGDSAVYLCASSFAGIGETQYFGPGTRLLVL.

This chain links TRBV2 with TRBJ2-3; 9 nucleotides align to TRBD1. J gave up 1 base and V 5 bases, and 4 bases lay outside the gene matches. Germline V CDR1 and CDR2: SNHLY, FYNNEI. The CDR3 has 15 residues. As DNA, the CDR3 is TGTGCCAGCAGTCCACAGGGGGCCGGCACAGATACGCAGTATTTT. It translates to CASSPQGAGTDTQYF.

This chain connects TRBV10-3 to TRBJ2-3, with D perhaps matching TRBD1 (6 bases). The CDR3 consists of 12 residues. V lost 4 bases and J 6 bases, leaving 8 bases between the germline ends. CDR1 is ENHRY and CDR2 is SYGVKD in the germline V gene. The CDR3 sequence: CAISVRGDTQYF. CDR3 sequence (DNA): TGTGCCATCAGTGTTAGGGGGGATACGCAGTATTTT.

This clonotype was seen only a few times. This chain joins TRBV20-1 and TRBJ2-7, with 7 bases that match TRBD1. The V gene's germline CDR1 is DFQATT and CDR2 SNEGSKA (reference sequence). CDR3 length: 13 residues. For the CDR3, the DNA is TGCAGCGGGCGACAGGGAATATCCTACGAGCAGTACTTC. Encoded protein: CSGRQGISYEQYF.

J is TRBJ2-7 and V is TRBV3-1; 12 positions match TRBD1. V was pared by 6 bases and J by 6 bases, with 6 bases of the junction left unmatched. CDR3 length equals 14 residues. Germline V lookup: CDR1 LGHDT, CDR2 YNNKEL (reference sequence). The CDR3 DNA follows: TGTGCCAGCAGAACCGGGACAGGGGGCTCCGAGCAGTACTTC. This sequence encodes CASRTGTGGSEQYF.

The rearrangement joins TRBV12-3 or TRBV12-4 to TRBJ2-3; TRBD2 might be the D (5 bases). This CDR3 has 14 amino acids. Trimming stripped 2 bases from V and 3 bases from J, with 9 bases between. The CDR3, as DNA: TGTGCCAGCAGTTTAACAGTAGCGACAGATACGCAGTATTTT. This codes for CASSLTVATDTQYF.

This clonotype was seen ten or more times. The V and J genes are TRBV4-2 and TRBJ2-4, with 9 bases fitting TRBD2. Germline CDR1 LGHNA, CDR2 YNFKEQ. The junction had 15 bases not matched to a gene; V was cut back by 0 bases and J by 6 bases. The CDR3 is 19 amino acids. Written as DNA, the CDR3 is TGTGCCAGCAGCCAAGATGTCCGTGGACCGCTAGCGGGATCAAACATTCAGTACTTC. It is translated as CASSQDVRGPLAGSNIQYF.

The V call is TRBV7-3, the J call TRBJ2-5; possible D gene TRBD1, 8 bases. With the DNA end fitting TRBJ2-4 better, the J assignment may be wrong. Germline CDR1 SGHTA, CDR2 FQGTGA. The CDR3 has 13 amino acids. CDR3 region: CASSYRGGNIQYF. DNA of the CDR3: TGTGCCAGCAGCTACAGGGGGGGAAACATTCAGTACTTC.